This T cell receptor beta chain came from a study of CD8 T cells in Susac syndrome. About the study: At the time of blood draw, patients with Susac syndrome were therapy-naive, receiving corticosteroids, or receiving intravenous immunoglobulin alone.

Sequencing of TCR beta drew on CD8+ and CD4+ T cells from blood. Germline CDR1 is SQVTM and CDR2 is ANQGSEA. Trimming removed 3 bases from V and 5 bases from J, with 13 bases in between. There are 13 residues in the CDR3. RNA, at about 0.45 to 1 ug, was reverse transcribed with random hexamers. Amplification of TCR beta CDR3 used immunoSEQ multiplex PCR across 54 Vbeta and 13 Jbeta. TCRdb reprocessed the immunoSEQ multiplex PCR reads with MiXCR, giving one entry per CDR3 protein. The sample has 140,000 to 150,000 distinct CDR3 sequences, 90% to 97% seen once. The clonotype comes from a human donor with Susac syndrome. This rearrangement joins TRBV29-1 to TRBJ1-1; D is unclear. The specimen sequenced was CD4+ T cells from PBMCs. The CDR3 loop is CSVDGQTGTEAFF. The CDR3 DNA follows: TGCAGCGTTGATGGTCAGACTGGGACTGAAGCTTTCTTT.